This T cell receptor (beta chain) was documented in a study of radiotherapy plus CTLA-4 blockade in lung cancer. Study at large: Disease control was present in 30% to 40% of patients, and objective responses in approximately 19%.

Focal radiation plus CTLA-4 blockade with ipilimumab was administered to patients who had chemo-refractory metastatic non-small-cell lung cancer. In the case of this clone: What it recognizes is unknown.

Notes on the study in general: Response was reportedly best predicted by early blood T cell clone dynamics, with interferon-beta. Expansion of tumor-derived TCR clones was observed in blood after radiotherapy plus ipilimumab.

Germline V gene sequence: CDR1 MDHEN, CDR2 SYDVKM. The ends lost 3 bases at V and 6 bases at J; junction bases unmatched: 8. The CDR3 sequence is 16 residues long. Assay used: immunoSEQ multiplex PCR; TCRdb lists only in-frame clones, some missing. The profile shows roughly 93,000 clones, roughly four fifths of them singletons. This sequence joins TRBV28 and TRBJ2-7; 13 bases are shared with TRBD2. The sequence derives from a human donor with non-small cell lung cancer who had a partial response to radiotherapy plus ipilimumab. This specimen consisted of peripheral blood, obtained from a patient treated with radiotherapy plus ipilimumab. The CDR3 bases are TGTGCCAGCAGTTTCGGTACTAGCGGGAGGGCCGGCGAGCAGTACTTC. It specifies CASSFGTSGRAGEQYF.